This paragraph reports one T cell receptor (beta chain). Other DNA sequences in the same sample also yield this CDR3. The sample belongs to a study of cytomegalovirus exposure and HLA in healthy donors. As for the study in general: As an earlier analysis found, 150 million to 200 million T cells yielded about 120 million unique TCR beta sequences.

The CDR3 extends over 15 amino acids. Looked up from germline, CDR1 is SGHRS and CDR2 is YFSETQ. Trimming took 4 bases from V and 0 from J, leaving 11 bases between them. PCR amplification relied on 60 Vbeta primers (plus 13 Jbeta primers). Method: immunoSEQ multiplex PCR; TCRdb's copy keeps in-frame clones and lacks some. The data contain approximately 150,000 clones, roughly 84% of them singletons. Sequencing was carried out using PBMCs. The chain is built from TRBV5-1 and TRBJ1-5; a possible D gene is TRBD1 (5 bases). The sequence derives from a man under 40 in good health and CMV-seronegative. CDR3 sequence (DNA): TGCGCCAGCAGCCTGTCAGGGAATAGCAATCAGCCCCAGCATTTT. Its protein product is CASSLSGNSNQPQHF.